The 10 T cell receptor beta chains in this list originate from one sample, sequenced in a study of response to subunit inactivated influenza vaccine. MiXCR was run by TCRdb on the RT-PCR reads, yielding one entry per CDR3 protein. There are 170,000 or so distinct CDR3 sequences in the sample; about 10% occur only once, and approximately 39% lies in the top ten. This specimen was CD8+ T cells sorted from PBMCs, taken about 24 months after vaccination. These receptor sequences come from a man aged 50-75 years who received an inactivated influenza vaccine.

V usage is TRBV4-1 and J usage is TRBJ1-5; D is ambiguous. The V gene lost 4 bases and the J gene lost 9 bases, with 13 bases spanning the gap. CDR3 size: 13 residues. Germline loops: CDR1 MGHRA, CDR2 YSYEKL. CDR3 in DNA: TGCGCCAGCAGCCGCGGGGAGGGATGGCCCCAGCATTTT. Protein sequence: CASSRGEGWPQHF.

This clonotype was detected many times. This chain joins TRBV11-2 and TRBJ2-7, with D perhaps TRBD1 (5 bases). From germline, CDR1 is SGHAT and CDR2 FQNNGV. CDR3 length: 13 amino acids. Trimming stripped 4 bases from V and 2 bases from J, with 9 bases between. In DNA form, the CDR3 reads TGTGCCAGCAGCTATACAGGACCCTACGAGCAGTACTTC. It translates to CASSYTGPYEQYF. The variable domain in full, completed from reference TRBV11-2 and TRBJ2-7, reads EAGVAQSPRYKIIEKRQSVAFWCNPISGHATLYWYQQILGQGPKLLIQFQNNGVVDDSQLPKDRFSAERLKGVDSTLKIQPAKLEDSAVYLCASSYTGPYEQYFGPGTRLTVT.

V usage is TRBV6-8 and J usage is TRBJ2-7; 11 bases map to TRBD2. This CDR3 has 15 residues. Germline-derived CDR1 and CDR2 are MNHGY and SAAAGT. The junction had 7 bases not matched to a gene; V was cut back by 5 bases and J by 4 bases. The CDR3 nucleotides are TGTGCCAGCAGTCCCCAAACTAGCGGGAGTTACGAGCAGTACTTC. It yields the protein CASSPQTSGSYEQYF.

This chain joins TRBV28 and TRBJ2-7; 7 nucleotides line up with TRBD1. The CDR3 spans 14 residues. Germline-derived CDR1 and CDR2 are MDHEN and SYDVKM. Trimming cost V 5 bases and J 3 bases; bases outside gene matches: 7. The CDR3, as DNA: TGTGCCAGCAGTCCCAGGGGGTCAAGCTACGAGCAGTACTTC. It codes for CASSPRGSSYEQYF.

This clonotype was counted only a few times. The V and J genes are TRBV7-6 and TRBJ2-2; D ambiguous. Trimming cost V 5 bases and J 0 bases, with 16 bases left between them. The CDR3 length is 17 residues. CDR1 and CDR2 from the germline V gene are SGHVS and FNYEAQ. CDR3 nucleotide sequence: TGTGCCAGCAGCCATAGCACGGAGCACGCGAACACCGGGGAGCTGTTTTTT. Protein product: CASSHSTEHANTGELFF.

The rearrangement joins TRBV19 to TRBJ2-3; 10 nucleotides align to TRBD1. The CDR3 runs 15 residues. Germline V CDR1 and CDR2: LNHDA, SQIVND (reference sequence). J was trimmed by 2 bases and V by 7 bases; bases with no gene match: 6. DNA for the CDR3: TGTGCCAGTAATCCGGGACAGGGGAACACAGATACGCAGTATTTT. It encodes CASNPGQGNTDTQYF.

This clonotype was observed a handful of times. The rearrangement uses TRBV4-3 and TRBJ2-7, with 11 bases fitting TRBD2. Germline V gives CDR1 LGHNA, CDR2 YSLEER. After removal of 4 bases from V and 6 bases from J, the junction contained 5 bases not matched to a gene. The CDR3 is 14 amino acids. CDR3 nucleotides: TGCGCCAGCAGCCTCGGGACTAGCGGTTTCGAGCAGTACTTC. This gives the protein CASSLGTSGFEQYF.

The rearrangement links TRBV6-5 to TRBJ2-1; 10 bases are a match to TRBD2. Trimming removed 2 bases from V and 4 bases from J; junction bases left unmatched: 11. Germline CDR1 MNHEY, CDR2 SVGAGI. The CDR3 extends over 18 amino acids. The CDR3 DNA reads TGTGCCAGCAGTTACCAGTGGGTGGCTAGCGGGAGATACAATGAGCAGTTCTTC. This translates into CASSYQWVASGRYNEQFF.

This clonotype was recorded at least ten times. CDR3 protein: CASSRTDREGKTQYF. CDR3 nucleotides: TGTGCCAGCAGCCGCACCGACAGGGAAGGGAAGACCCAGTACTTC. The chain combines TRBV12-3 or TRBV12-4 with TRBJ2-5; the match to TRBD1 covers 7 bases. The V gene end was trimmed by 6 bases and the J gene end by 6 bases; junction bases not matched to a gene: 13. The CDR3 sequence is 15 residues long.

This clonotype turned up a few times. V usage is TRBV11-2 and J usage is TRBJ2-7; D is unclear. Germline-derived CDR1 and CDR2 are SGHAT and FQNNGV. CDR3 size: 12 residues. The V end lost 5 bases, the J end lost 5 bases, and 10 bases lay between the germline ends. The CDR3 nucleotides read TGTGCCAGCAGCGATGCTAGGAACGAGCAGTACTTC. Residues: CASSDARNEQYF.